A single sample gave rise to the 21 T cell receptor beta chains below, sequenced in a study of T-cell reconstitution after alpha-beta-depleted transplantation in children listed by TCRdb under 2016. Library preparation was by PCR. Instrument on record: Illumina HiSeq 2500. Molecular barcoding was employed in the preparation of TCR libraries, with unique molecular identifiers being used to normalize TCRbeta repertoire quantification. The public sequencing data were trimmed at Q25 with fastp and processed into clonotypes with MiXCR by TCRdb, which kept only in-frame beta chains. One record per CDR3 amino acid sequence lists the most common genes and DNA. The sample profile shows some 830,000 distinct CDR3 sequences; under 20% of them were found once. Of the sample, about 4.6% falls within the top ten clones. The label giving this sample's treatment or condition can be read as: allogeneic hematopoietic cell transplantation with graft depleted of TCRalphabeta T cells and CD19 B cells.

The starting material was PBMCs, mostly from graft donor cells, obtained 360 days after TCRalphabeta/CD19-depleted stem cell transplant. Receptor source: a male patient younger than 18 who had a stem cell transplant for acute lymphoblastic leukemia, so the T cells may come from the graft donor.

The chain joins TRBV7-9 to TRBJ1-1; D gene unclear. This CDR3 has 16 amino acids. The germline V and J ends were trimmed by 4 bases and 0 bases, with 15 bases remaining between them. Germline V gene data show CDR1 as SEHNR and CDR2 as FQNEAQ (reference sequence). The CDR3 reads CASSSLESGVNTEAFF. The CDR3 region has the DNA TGTGCCAGCAGCTCACTCGAAAGCGGGGTGAACACTGAAGCTTTCTTT.

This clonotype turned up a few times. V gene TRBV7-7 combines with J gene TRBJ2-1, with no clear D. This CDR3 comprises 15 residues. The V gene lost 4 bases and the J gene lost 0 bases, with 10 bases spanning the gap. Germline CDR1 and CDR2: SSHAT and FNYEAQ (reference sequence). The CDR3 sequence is CASSSKPGSYNEQFF. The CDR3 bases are TGTGCCAGCAGCTCCAAACCCGGCTCCTACAATGAGCAGTTCTTC.

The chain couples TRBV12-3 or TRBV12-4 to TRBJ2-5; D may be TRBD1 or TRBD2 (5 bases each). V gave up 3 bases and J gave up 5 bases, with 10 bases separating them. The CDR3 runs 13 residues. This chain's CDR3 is CASSFGTPETQYF. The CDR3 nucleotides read TGTGCCAGCAGTTTTGGGACCCCTGAGACCCAGTACTTC.

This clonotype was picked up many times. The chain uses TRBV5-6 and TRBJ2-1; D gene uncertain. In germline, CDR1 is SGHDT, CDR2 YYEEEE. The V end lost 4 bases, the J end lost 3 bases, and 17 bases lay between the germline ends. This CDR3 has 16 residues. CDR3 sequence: CASSQTGQARYNEQFF. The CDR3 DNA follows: TGTGCCAGCAGCCAAACTGGCCAGGCCCGCTACAATGAGCAGTTCTTC. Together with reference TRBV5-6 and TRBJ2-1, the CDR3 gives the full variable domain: DAGVTQSPTHLIKTRGQQVTLRCSPKSGHDTVSWYQQALGQGPQFIFQYYEEEERQRGNFPDRFSGHQFPNYSSELNVNALLLGDSALYLCASSQTGQARYNEQFFGPGTRLTVL.

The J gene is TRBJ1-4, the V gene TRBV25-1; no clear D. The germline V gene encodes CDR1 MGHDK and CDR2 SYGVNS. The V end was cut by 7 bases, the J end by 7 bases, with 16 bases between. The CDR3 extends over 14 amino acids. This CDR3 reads CASMNYWTSEKLFF. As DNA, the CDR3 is TGTGCCAGCATGAATTACTGGACTTCTGAAAAACTGTTTTTT.

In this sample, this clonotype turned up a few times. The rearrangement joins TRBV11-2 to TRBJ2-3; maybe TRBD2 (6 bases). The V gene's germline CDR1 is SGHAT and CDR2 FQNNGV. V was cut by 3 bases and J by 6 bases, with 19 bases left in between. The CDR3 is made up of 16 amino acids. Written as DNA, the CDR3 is TGTGCCAGCAGCTTCGGCAGGCGGGGTCTCGTTGATACGCAGTATTTT. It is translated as CASSFGRRGLVDTQYF.

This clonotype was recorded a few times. Here the CDR3 DNA reads TGTGCCAGCAGCTTAATCGCAGCCGATCAGCCCCAGCATTTT. It codes for CASSLIAADQPQHF. The chain joins TRBV7-9 to TRBJ1-5; D is undetermined. Trimming pared 2 bases from V and 5 bases from J, leaving 10 bases between. Germline CDR1 reads SEHNR; CDR2 reads FQNEAQ (reference sequence). This CDR3 spans 14 amino acids.

CDR3 sequence (DNA): TGTGCCAGCAGCCCACCGGGACTAGCGGAGAATGAGCAGTTCTTC. This sequence encodes CASSPPGLAENEQFF. This sequence joins TRBV7-9 and TRBJ2-1; 11 bases line up with TRBD2. V trimming: 5 bases; J trimming: 7 bases; junction bases outside the gene matches: 7. The germline gives CDR1 SEHNR, CDR2 FQNEAQ (reference sequence). This CDR3 has 15 amino acids.

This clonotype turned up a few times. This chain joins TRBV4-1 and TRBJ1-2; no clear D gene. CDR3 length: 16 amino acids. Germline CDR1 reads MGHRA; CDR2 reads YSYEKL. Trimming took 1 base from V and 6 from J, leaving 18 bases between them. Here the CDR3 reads CASSQGARSSVDGYTF. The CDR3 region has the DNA TGCGCCAGCAGCCAAGGCGCCAGGTCCTCCGTGGATGGCTACACCTTC.

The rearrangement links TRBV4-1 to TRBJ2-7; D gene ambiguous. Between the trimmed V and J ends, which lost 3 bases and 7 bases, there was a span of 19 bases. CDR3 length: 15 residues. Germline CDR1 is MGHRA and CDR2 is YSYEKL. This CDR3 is CASSQPGPPMGEQYF. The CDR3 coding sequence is TGCGCCAGCAGCCAGCCTGGACCTCCCATGGGTGAGCAGTACTTC.

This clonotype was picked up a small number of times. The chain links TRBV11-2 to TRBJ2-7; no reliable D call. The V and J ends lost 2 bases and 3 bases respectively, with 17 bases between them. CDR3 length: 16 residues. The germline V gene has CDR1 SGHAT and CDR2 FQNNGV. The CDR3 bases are TGTGCCAGCAGCTTAAAAACCGCCCCCTCGTTCTACGAGCAGTACTTC. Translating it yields CASSLKTAPSFYEQYF. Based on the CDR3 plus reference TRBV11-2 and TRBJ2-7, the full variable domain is EAGVAQSPRYKIIEKRQSVAFWCNPISGHATLYWYQQILGQGPKLLIQFQNNGVVDDSQLPKDRFSAERLKGVDSTLKIQPAKLEDSAVYLCASSLKTAPSFYEQYFGPGTRLTVT.

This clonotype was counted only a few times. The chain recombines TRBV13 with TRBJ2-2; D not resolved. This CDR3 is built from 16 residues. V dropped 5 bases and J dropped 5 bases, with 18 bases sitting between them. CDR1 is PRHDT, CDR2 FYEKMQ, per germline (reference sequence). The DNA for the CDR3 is TGTGCCAGCAGCCTAAGACTCGACACCGTTACCGGGGAGCTGTTTTTT. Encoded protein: CASSLRLDTVTGELFF. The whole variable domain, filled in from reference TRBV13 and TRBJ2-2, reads AAGVIQSPRHLIKEKRETATLKCYPIPRHDTVYWYQQGPGQDPQFLISFYEKMQSDKGSIPDRFSAQQFSDYHSELNMSSLELGDSALYFCASSLRLDTVTGELFFGEGSRLTVL.

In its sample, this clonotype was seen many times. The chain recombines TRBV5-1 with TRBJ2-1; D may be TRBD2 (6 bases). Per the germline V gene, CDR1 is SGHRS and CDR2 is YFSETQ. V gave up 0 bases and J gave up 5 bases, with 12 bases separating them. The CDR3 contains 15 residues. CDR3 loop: CASSLGVAVDNEQFF. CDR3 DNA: TGCGCCAGCAGCTTGGGAGTAGCGGTCGACAATGAGCAGTTCTTC.

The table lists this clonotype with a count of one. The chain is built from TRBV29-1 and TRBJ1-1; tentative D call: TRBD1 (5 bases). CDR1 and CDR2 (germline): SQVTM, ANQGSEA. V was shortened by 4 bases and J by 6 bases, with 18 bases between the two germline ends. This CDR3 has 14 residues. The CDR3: CSVGQGRRGAEAFF. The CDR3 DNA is TGCAGCGTTGGTCAGGGCCGACGAGGCGCTGAAGCTTTCTTT.

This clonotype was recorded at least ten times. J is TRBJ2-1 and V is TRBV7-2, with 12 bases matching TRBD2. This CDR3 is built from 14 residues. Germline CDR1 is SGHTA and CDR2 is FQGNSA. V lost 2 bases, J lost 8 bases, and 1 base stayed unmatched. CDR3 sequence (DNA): TGTGCCAGCAGCTTACTAGCGGGAGGGCATGAGCAGTTCTTC. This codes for CASSLLAGGHEQFF.

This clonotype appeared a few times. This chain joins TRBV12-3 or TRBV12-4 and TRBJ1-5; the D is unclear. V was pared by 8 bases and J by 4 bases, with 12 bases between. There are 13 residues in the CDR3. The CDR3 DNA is TGTGCCAGCGCGGGCCCCGGTAATCAGCCCCAGCATTTT. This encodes CASAGPGNQPQHF.

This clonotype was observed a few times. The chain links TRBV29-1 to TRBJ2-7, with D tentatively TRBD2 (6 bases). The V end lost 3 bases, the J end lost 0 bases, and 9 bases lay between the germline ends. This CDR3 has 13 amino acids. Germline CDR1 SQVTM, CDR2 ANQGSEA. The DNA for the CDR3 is TGCAGCGTTGAGGAGGGGCGCTCCTACGAGCAGTACTTC. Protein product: CSVEEGRSYEQYF.

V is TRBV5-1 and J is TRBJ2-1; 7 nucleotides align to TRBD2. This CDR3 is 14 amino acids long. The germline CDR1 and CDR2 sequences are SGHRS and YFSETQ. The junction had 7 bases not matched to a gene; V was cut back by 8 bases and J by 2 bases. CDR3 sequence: CASHLADAYNEQFF. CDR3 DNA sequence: TGCGCCAGTCACCTAGCGGACGCCTACAATGAGCAGTTCTTC.

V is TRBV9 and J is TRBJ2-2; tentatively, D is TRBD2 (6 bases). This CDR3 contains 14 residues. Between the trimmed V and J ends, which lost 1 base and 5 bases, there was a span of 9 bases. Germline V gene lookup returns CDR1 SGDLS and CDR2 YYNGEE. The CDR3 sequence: CASSVLSGTGELFF. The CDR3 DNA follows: TGTGCCAGCAGCGTACTTAGCGGTACCGGGGAGCTGTTTTTT.

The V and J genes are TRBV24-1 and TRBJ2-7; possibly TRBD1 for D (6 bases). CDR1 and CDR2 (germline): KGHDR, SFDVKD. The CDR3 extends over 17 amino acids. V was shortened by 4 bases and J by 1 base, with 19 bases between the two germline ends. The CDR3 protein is CATSDNPGQPRSYEQYF. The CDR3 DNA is TGTGCCACCAGTGACAACCCAGGACAGCCACGATCCTACGAGCAGTACTTC.

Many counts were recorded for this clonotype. The CDR3 reads CSAPGELGETQYF. For the CDR3, the DNA is TGCAGTGCCCCAGGGGAACTAGGGGAGACCCAGTACTTC. This chain links TRBV20-1 with TRBJ2-5, with D possibly being TRBD1 (6 bases). The germline gives CDR1 DFQATT, CDR2 SNEGSKA (reference sequence). V was cut by 6 bases and J by 5 bases, with 16 bases left in between. The CDR3 spans 13 residues.